This T cell receptor beta chain was captured by sequencing in a study of blood T cell repertoires in COVID-19. Study information: There were acute and convalescent COVID-19 samples, and they came from the United States, Italy and Spain. Nucleic acid was either cDNA or gDNA, and it came from T cells, B-cell-depleted T cells, or PBMCs.

In the authors' workflow: Amplification with reference gene primers provided the estimates of nucleated cell counts. Measured with immunoSEQ multiplex PCR; TCRdb has only the in-frame clones, and not every one. The V and J calls and clone size come from that table; D and trimming were worked out from the DNA. Of about 70,000 clones listed, more than 75% are singletons. The CDR3 has 14 amino acids. In germline, CDR1 is MNHNY, CDR2 SVGAGI (reference sequence). Trimming cost V 2 bases and J 2 bases, with 9 bases left between them. The sequencing input was peripheral blood. V gene TRBV6-6 combines with J gene TRBJ1-1; D remains ambiguous. The origin of this receptor is a man aged 50 to 60 with active COVID-19. The CDR3 DNA reads TGTGCCAGCAGTTACGGGCAGGCCAACACTGAAGCTTTCTTT. Its protein product is CASSYGQANTEAFF.